This TCR beta chain was sequenced during a study of CD8 T cells in ankylosing spondylitis. Broader study findings: Previous work reported some of these motif variants in the synovial fluid and blood of reactive arthritis. It was reported that disease-linked clones were significantly enriched in matched ankylosing spondylitis synovial fluid. The study identified a TCR beta motif of roughly eight highly homologous variants that appeared characteristic of ankylosing spondylitis blood. As for the disease-linked clones, they showed a CD8+ phenotype and occurred at relatively low frequencies in peripheral blood.

In making TCR beta libraries, quantitative 5'-RACE with molecular barcodes was used. TCRdb re-derived calls from the 5' RACE reads in MiXCR, one entry per CDR3 protein. Of about 540,000 distinct CDR3 sequences in the sample, roughly 13% were seen once. Turning to this clonotype: Its antigen is as yet unknown.

The ends were cut back, 0 bases at V and 4 bases at J, with 16 bases in the middle. There are 16 residues in the CDR3. CDR1 and CDR2 from the germline V gene are SGHRS and YFSETQ. This chain links TRBV5-1 with TRBJ1-1; D uncertain. Sequenced: blood, either unsorted or a sorted T cell fraction (not recorded which). The source is a male donor with ankylosing spondylitis. CDR3 nucleotide sequence: TGCGCCAGCAGCTTGGCCGGGGTAGCAAGCGCCACTGAAGCTTTCTTT. This encodes CASSLAGVASATEAFF.